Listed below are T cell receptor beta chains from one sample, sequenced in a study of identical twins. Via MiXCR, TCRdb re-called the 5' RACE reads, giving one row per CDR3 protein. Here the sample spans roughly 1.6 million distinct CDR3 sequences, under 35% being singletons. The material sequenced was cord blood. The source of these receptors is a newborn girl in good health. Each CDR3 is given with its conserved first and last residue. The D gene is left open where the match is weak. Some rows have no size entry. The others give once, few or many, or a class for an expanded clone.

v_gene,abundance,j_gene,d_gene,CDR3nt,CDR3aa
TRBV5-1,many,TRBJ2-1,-,TGCGCCAGCAGCTCCTACGGTGAGCAGTTCTTC,CASSSYGEQFF
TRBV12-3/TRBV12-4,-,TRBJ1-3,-,TGTGCCAGCAACCTTCCAGGGTTCTCTGGAAACACCATATATTTT,CASNLPGFSGNTIYF
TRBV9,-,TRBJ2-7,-,TGTGCCAGCAGCGCACGAAATCTAGCGCCCCCGGACGAGCAGTACTTC,CASSARNLAPPDEQYF
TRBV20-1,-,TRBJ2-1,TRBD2,TGCAGTGGGGCCCAAGCGGGGGTTGATGAGCAGTTCTTC,CSGAQAGVDEQFF
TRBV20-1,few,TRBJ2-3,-,TGCAGTGCTAGATTCGTGGCTACAGATACGCAGTATTTT,CSARFVATDTQYF
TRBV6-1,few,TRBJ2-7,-,TGTGCCAGCAGCCACGTAGGATACGAGCAGTACTTC,CASSHVGYEQYF
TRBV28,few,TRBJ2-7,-,TGTGCCAGCAGTTTATGGGGTGCGGCCTCCTACGAGCAGTACTTC,CASSLWGAASYEQYF
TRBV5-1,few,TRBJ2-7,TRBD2,TGCGCCAGCAGCTTGCAGAATAGAGCGGGAGTATCCGAGCAGTACTTC,CASSLQNRAGVSEQYF
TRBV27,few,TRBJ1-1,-,TGTGCCAGCAGTCCCTACACGAACACTGAAGCTTTCTTT,CASSPYTNTEAFF
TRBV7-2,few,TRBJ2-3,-,TGTGCCAGCAGCTACGTAGCAGGGCGCACAGATACGCAGTATTTT,CASSYVAGRTDTQYF
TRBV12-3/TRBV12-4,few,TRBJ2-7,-,TGTGCCACCGCCCACAGGGCCTACGAGCAGTACTTC,CATAHRAYEQYF
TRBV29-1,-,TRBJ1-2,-,TGCAGCGTTGCCGGCAGGGGCTATGGCTACACCTTC,CSVAGRGYGYTF
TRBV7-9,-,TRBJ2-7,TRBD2,TGTGCCAGCAGCTTAATGACTAGCAAGGGGTACGAGCAGTACTTC,CASSLMTSKGYEQYF
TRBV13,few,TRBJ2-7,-,TGTGCCAGCAGCTGGCAAGACGAGCAGTACTTC,CASSWQDEQYF
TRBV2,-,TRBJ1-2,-,TGTGCCAGCAGTGAAGGGCACCCCGGCTACACCTTC,CASSEGHPGYTF
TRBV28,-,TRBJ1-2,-,TGTGCCAGCAGTTTGAGAGCCAGGGTGGATGGCTACACCTTC,CASSLRARVDGYTF
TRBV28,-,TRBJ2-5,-,TGTGCCAGCAGTTTCTTGAGAACCGCGCAAGAGACCCAGTACTTC,CASSFLRTAQETQYF
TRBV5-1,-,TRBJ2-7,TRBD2,TGCGCCAGCAGCTTCGTCTTCGGTAGCGGGAGCCCCTACGAGCAGTACTTC,CASSFVFGSGSPYEQYF
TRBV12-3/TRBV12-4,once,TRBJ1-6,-,TGTGCCAGCAGCGGACGGGGGGTCTCACCCCCCCACTTT,CASSGRGVSPPHF
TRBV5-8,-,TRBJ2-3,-,TGTGCCAGCATCAGACAGGGCACAGATACGCAGTATTTT,CASIRQGTDTQYF
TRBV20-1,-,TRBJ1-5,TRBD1,TGCAGTGCTAGAGCGGTAGGACAGGGGAATAGCAATCAGCCCCAGCATTTT,CSARAVGQGNSNQPQHF
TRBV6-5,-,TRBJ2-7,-,TGTGCCAGCAGTTACCGTTACAGGACCGTAGTTCCCTATTACTACGAGCAGTACTTC,CASSYRYRTVVPYYYEQYF
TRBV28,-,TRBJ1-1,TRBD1,TGTGCCAGCAGTCAGACAGGGGGTGGGAACACTGAAGCTTTCTTT,CASSQTGGGNTEAFF
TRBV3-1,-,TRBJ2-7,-,TGTGCCAGCAGCCAAGGTTCGGTACCCATAATCGGGCAGTACTTC,CASSQGSVPIIGQYF
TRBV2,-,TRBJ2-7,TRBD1,TGTGCCTGCAGAGTAGGGACAGGGCCCTACGAGCAGTACTTC,CACRVGTGPYEQYF
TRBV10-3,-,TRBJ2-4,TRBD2,TGTGCCATCAGTGAACTAGCGGGAGCCAAAAAAATTCAGTACTTC,CAISELAGAKKIQYF
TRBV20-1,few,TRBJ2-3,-,TGCAGTGCTAAGAAGGGATCCAGCACAGATACGCAGTATTTT,CSAKKGSSTDTQYF
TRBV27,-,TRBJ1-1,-,TGTGCCAGCACGCCTTTCCGGGAATTTGGCACTGAAGCTTTCTTT,CASTPFREFGTEAFF
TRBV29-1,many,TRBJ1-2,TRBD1,TGCAGCGTAGAAACAGGGGGCGGCTACACCTTC,CSVETGGGYTF
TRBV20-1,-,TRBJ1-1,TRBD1,TGCAGTGCTACATCGACAGGGGCCGGCACTGAAGCTTTCTTT,CSATSTGAGTEAFF
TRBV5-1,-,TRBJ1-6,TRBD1,TGCGCCAGCAGCTTGGATACAGGGGCCCAACCGATAAGCAATTCACCCCCCCACTTT,CASSLDTGAQPISNSPPHF
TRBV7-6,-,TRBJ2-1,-,TGTGCCAGCAGCTCCCCCGGGCGGGGAATTTACAATGAGCAGTTCTTC,CASSSPGRGIYNEQFF
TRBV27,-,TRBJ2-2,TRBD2,TGTGCCAGCAGTTTATCGCGACTAGCGGGAGTAAGGGACACCGGAGAGCTGTTTTTT,CASSLSRLAGVRDTGELFF
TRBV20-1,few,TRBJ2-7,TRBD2,TGCAGTGCTATAGCGGGACTTGGGTACGAGCAGTACTTC,CSAIAGLGYEQYF
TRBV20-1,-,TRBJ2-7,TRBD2,TGCAGTGCTCTTAGCGGGAGCCCCTACGAGCAGTACTTC,CSALSGSPYEQYF
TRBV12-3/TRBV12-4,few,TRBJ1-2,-,TGTGCCAGCAGTTTACAGAGCCGCTATGGCTACACCTTC,CASSLQSRYGYTF
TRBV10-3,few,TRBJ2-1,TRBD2,TGTGCCATCACTAGCGGGACCCACAATGAGCAGTTCTTC,CAITSGTHNEQFF
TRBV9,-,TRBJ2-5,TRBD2,TGTGCCAGCACCCAAGGGCTAGCGGGAGGGCAAAACAATGAGCAGTACTTC,CASTQGLAGGQNNEQYF
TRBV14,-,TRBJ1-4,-,TGTGCCAGCAGCCAGACTCCGGGACTGCCGAATGGAAAACTGTTTTTT,CASSQTPGLPNGKLFF
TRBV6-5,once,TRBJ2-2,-,TGTGCCAGCTGGACGCGGGACACCGGGGAGCTGTTTTTT,CASWTRDTGELFF
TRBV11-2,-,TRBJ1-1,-,TGTGCCAGCAGCTTAGCACCCCCGCTGGGCATGAACACTGAAGCTTTCTTT,CASSLAPPLGMNTEAFF